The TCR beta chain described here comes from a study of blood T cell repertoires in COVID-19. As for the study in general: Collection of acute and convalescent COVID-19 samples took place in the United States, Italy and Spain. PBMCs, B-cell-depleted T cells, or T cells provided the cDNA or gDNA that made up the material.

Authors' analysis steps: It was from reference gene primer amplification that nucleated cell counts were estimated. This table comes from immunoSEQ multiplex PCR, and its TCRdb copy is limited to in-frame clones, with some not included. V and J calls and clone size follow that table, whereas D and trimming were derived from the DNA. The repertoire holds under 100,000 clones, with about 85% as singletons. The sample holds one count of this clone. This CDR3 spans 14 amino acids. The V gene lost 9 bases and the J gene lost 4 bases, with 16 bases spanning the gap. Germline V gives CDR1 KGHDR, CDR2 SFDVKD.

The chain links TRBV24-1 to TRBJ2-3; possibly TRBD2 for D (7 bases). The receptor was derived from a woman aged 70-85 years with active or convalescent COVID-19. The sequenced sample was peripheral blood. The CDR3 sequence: CATARGGSPDTQYF. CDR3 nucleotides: TGTGCCACCGCTAGGGGGGGCTCCCCAGATACGCAGTATTTT.